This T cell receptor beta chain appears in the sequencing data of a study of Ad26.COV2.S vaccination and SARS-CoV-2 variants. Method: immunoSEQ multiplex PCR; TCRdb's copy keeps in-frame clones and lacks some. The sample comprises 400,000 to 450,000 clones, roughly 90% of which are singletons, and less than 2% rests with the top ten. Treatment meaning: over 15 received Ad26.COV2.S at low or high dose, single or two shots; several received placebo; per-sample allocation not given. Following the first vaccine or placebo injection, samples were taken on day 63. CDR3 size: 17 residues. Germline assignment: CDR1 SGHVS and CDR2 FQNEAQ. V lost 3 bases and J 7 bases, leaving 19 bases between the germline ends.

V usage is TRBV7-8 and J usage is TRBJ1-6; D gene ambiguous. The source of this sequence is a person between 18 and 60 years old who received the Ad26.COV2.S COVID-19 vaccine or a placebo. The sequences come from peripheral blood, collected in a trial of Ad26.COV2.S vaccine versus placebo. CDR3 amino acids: CASSFGFSSLKNSPLHF. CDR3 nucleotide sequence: TGTGCCAGCAGCTTCGGTTTTAGCTCACTAAAGAATTCACCCCTCCACTTT.